These 3 T cell receptor beta chains were sequenced from one sample in a study of cytomegalovirus exposure and HLA in healthy donors. PCR employed 60 Vbeta and 13 Jbeta primers. Clones were read by immunoSEQ multiplex PCR, and TCRdb kept only the in-frame ones, dropping some. The repertoire holds more than 150,000 clones, 80% to 85% seen once, with less than 0.4% in the top ten. The sequenced material came from PBMCs. The receptors here all came from a boy between 2 and 10 years old in good health and CMV-seronegative.

The V and J genes are TRBV25-1 and TRBJ1-4; D gene unclear. Per germline, CDR1 MGHDK and CDR2 SYGVNS. This CDR3 is built from 13 residues. The V gene lost 8 bases and the J gene lost 8 bases, with 15 bases spanning the gap. In DNA, the CDR3 is TGTGCCAGCTCGGGATACCCTAGGGAAAAACTGTTTTTT. As protein: CASSGYPREKLFF.

This clone showed up just once. The gene calls are TRBV5-1 and TRBJ1-4; D ambiguous. CDR1 is SGHRS, CDR2 YFSETQ, per germline. Trimming removed 4 bases from V and 3 bases from J, with 10 bases in between. This CDR3 spans 14 amino acids. The CDR3 is CASSHRDSNEKLFF. In nucleotides, the CDR3 is TGCGCCAGCAGCCACAGAGATTCTAATGAAAAACTGTTTTTT.

The chain combines TRBV6-5 with TRBJ2-7; D may be TRBD2 (5 bases). Trimming stripped 2 bases from V and 4 bases from J, with 12 bases between. Germline CDR1 reads MNHEY; CDR2 reads SVGAGI. CDR3 length: 14 amino acids. The CDR3 coding sequence is TGTGCCAGCAGTTACGGAAGAGGGCTATACGAGCAGTACTTC. It translates to CASSYGRGLYEQYF.